A selection of T cell receptor beta chains follows, all from one sample in a study of cytomegalovirus exposure and HLA in healthy donors. Measured with immunoSEQ multiplex PCR; TCRdb has only the in-frame clones, and not every one. The sample has around 200,000 clones; approximately 80% are singletons. The sequencing sample was made of PBMCs. Receptors originate from a man aged 45-65 years in good health and CMV-seronegative. The CDR3 runs from the conserved cysteine through the conserved F or W. D genes are given only for firm matches. The size field is filled for only some rows; it gives once, few, many or a size class.

D	V	J	length	size	DNA	CDR3
TRBD1	TRBV18	TRBJ2-7	13	-	TGTGCCAGCTCACCACTGGGACAGGTCGAGCAGTACTTC	CASSPLGQVEQYF
TRBD2	TRBV29-1	TRBJ2-3	15	-	TGCAGCGTTGAAGACGGAGCGGGAGGGCCTGGTACGCAGTATTTT	CSVEDGAGGPGTQYF
TRBD1	TRBV10-3	TRBJ1-1	15	-	TGTGCCATCAGACCAGGGGGCGATTCGAACACTGAAGCTTTCTTT	CAIRPGGDSNTEAFF
-	TRBV4-1	TRBJ1-4	13	few	TGCGCCAGCAGGCGTGCAACTAATGAAAAACTGTTTTTT	CASRRATNEKLFF
-	TRBV4-1	TRBJ1-5	16	-	TGCGCCAGCAGCCAGGATACGGGGGGTGGACGTCAGCCCCAGCATTTT	CASSQDTGGGRQPQHF
-	TRBV6-5	TRBJ1-1	13	-	TGTGCCAGCAGTTACACCGGCAGGACTGAAGCTTTCTTT	CASSYTGRTEAFF
TRBD1	TRBV5-5	TRBJ2-7	15	-	TGTGCCAGCAGCCGACAGGGACAACTAACCTACGAGCAGTACTTC	CASSRQGQLTYEQYF
TRBD2	TRBV5-1	TRBJ2-7	15	-	TGCGCCAGCAGCCCTCGGACTAGCGGGAACTACGAGCAGTACTTC	CASSPRTSGNYEQYF
TRBD1	TRBV6-5	TRBJ1-2	14	-	TGTGCCAGCAGAGGACAGGGGGCGAGGTATGGCTACACCTTC	CASRGQGARYGYTF
TRBD2	TRBV28	TRBJ2-7	16	few	TGTGCCAGCAGCTCAACTGGTGGGACTAACCACTACGAGCAGTACTTC	CASSSTGGTNHYEQYF
TRBD2	TRBV28	TRBJ2-7	15	-	TGTGCCAGCAGTTTAGAGGCTAGCGGATCCTACGAGCAGTACTTC	CASSLEASGSYEQYF
-	TRBV18	TRBJ2-1	15	-	TGTGCCAGCTCGCTACTCCAGGGAACGGGCGATGAGCAGTTCTTC	CASSLLQGTGDEQFF
-	TRBV7-3	TRBJ2-7	15	-	TGTGCCAGCAGCTTAACCCGGTCCCGGGTTCACGAGCAGTACTTC	CASSLTRSRVHEQYF
TRBD1	TRBV30	TRBJ1-5	18	-	TGTGCCTGGAGTGTAATGGCAGGGGGCGCGGGTAGCAATCAGCCCCAGCATTTT	CAWSVMAGGAGSNQPQHF
-	TRBV11-2	TRBJ2-3	15	-	TGTGCCAGCAGCTTAGGGGCCACTGACACAGATACGCAGTATTTT	CASSLGATDTDTQYF
-	TRBV7-8	TRBJ2-3	13	-	TGTGCCAGCACGGGAGAGCGGACAGATACGCAGTATTTT	CASTGERTDTQYF
-	TRBV19	TRBJ2-7	13	-	TGTGCCAGTAGCCGGGATCCTCTTCGGGAGCAGTACTTC	CASSRDPLREQYF
-	TRBV6-1	TRBJ2-5	12	-	TGTGCCAGCAGTGAAGGAGGAGAGACCCAGTACTTC	CASSEGGETQYF
TRBD1	TRBV5-1	TRBJ2-2	14	-	TGCGCCAGCAGACGGGACAGGGGGCAAGGGGAGCTGTTTTTT	CASRRDRGQGELFF
TRBD2	TRBV7-2	TRBJ2-3	17	-	TGTGCCAGCAGCCGAATAGCGGGAGGGCCTGGAACAGATACGCAGTATTTT	CASSRIAGGPGTDTQYF
-	TRBV9	TRBJ1-1	15	-	TGTGCCAGCAGCGTAGGGAGCGGTGTGAACACTGAAGCTTTCTTT	CASSVGSGVNTEAFF
TRBD1	TRBV27	TRBJ2-7	12	-	TGTGCCAGCAGTGACAGGGCCTACGAGCAGTACTTC	CASSDRAYEQYF
TRBD1	TRBV7-4	TRBJ1-2	13	-	TGTGCCAGCAGCCCTGGACAGGGTAGGGGCTACACCTTC	CASSPGQGRGYTF
-	TRBV5-1	TRBJ1-1	14	once	TGCGCCAGCAGCCAGGGCACGGGGAACACTGAAGCTTTCTTT	CASSQGTGNTEAFF
TRBD1	TRBV7-2	TRBJ2-5	14	-	TGTGCCAGCAGCCCACGGACAGGGCCAGAGACCCAGTACTTC	CASSPRTGPETQYF
TRBD2	TRBV9	TRBJ2-1	15	-	TGTGCCAGCAGTGTCAGCGGGAGCTCCTACAATGAGCAGTTCTTC	CASSVSGSSYNEQFF
-	TRBV7-9	TRBJ2-2	14	-	TGTGCCAGCAGCTTAGCATACGGTCCCGGGGAGCTGTTTTTT	CASSLAYGPGELFF
TRBD1	TRBV27	TRBJ1-2	15	-	TGTGCCAGCAGTGAGCCGGGACAGGGTTTCTATGGCTACACCTTC	CASSEPGQGFYGYTF
TRBD1	TRBV4-2	TRBJ2-3	15	-	TGTGCCAGCAGCCAACTGGGACAGGGCACAGATACGCAGTATTTT	CASSQLGQGTDTQYF
-	TRBV7-6	TRBJ2-1	14	-	TGTGCCAGCAGCTTGGATCTAGCCGTCAATGAGCAGTTCTTC	CASSLDLAVNEQFF
-	TRBV6-5	TRBJ1-1	14	-	TGTGCCAGCAGCGACTCACGCGGGAACACTGAAGCTTTCTTT	CASSDSRGNTEAFF
TRBD1	TRBV2	TRBJ1-1	15	-	TGTGCTAACAGGGGCCCTAAAGGAATGAACACTGAAGCTTTCTTT	CANRGPKGMNTEAFF
-	TRBV11-2	TRBJ1-4	15	-	TGTGCCAGCAGCTTAGTAAACAGTCAGAATGAAAAACTGTTTTTT	CASSLVNSQNEKLFF
TRBD1	TRBV6-5	TRBJ1-5	15	-	TGTGCCAGCAGTTACTCATCAGGGGGCGGTCAGCCCCAGCATTTT	CASSYSSGGGQPQHF
TRBD1	TRBV7-2	TRBJ2-7	15	few	TGTGCCAGCACCCCTTCCCGGGACAGGACCTACGAGCAGTACTTC	CASTPSRDRTYEQYF
-	TRBV6-5	TRBJ1-1	14	-	TGTGCCAGCAGCCGTACACCCGAGGGCACTGAAGCTTTCTTT	CASSRTPEGTEAFF
TRBD1	TRBV18	TRBJ1-2	14	-	TGTGCCAGCTCACCACTGGGGACAGACTATGGCTACACCTTC	CASSPLGTDYGYTF
TRBD2	TRBV9	TRBJ2-1	15	-	TGTGCCAGCGGTCCCGGGACTAGCGTTGGAAATGAGCAGTTCTTC	CASGPGTSVGNEQFF
-	TRBV4-1	TRBJ2-2	17	-	TGCGCCAGCAGCCAAGAGGGCAGGGCTTTCGGTTCCGGGGAGCTGTTTTTT	CASSQEGRAFGSGELFF
-	TRBV11-2	TRBJ2-1	16	few	TGTGCCAGCAGATCCCGTCGCGGGTATTCCAGCAATGAGCAGTTCTTC	CASRSRRGYSSNEQFF
TRBD2	TRBV11-2	TRBJ2-3	15	-	TGTGCCAGCAGCTTCACTAGCGGGAGCGCAGATACGCAGTATTTT	CASSFTSGSADTQYF
TRBD2	TRBV27	TRBJ2-1	19	-	TGTGCCAGCAGTTCTATAGCGGGAGGGCCCCCGAGCTCCTACAATGAGCAGTTCTTC	CASSSIAGGPPSSYNEQFF
TRBD1	TRBV6-5	TRBJ1-2	14	-	TGTGCCAGCAGCCAGGGGGCGACGAACTATGGCTACACCTTC	CASSQGATNYGYTF
-	TRBV5-8	TRBJ1-4	11	-	TGTGCCAGCAGCCCAGGTGAAAAACTGTTTTTT	CASSPGEKLFF
-	TRBV29-1	TRBJ2-3	17	-	TGCAGCGTTGAAGATGGAGGTCGGGGAGGTGGAGCGGATACGCAGTATTTT	CSVEDGGRGGGADTQYF
-	TRBV29-1	TRBJ2-1	15	-	TGCAGCGTTGAAGTGGGCGGGAAATCCTACAATGAGCAGTTCTTC	CSVEVGGKSYNEQFF
TRBD1	TRBV5-4	TRBJ2-2	15	-	TGTGCCAGCAGCTCCGGGACAGGGAACACCGGGGAGCTGTTTTTT	CASSSGTGNTGELFF
TRBD1	TRBV4-2	TRBJ1-1	16	-	TGTGCCAGCAGCCTCGGGACAGGGGGCTTGGCCACTGAAGCTTTCTTT	CASSLGTGGLATEAFF
-	TRBV9	TRBJ1-4	15	-	TGTGCCAGCAGCGGCGGGGGGGTCGCGAGCGGGGAACTGTTTTTT	CASSGGGVASGELFF
-	TRBV6-6	TRBJ2-1	16	-	TGTGCCAGCGGGGAGGGGGGCAGATCCTTACCAAATGAGCAGTTCTTC	CASGEGGRSLPNEQFF
-	TRBV28	TRBJ2-5	13	-	TGTGCCGGTTCCGGGACACCCCAAGAGACCCAGTACTTC	CAGSGTPQETQYF
-	TRBV4-1	TRBJ2-3	14	-	TGCGCCAGCAGCCAAGATTTCGCGGGGACCCTAGGGTATTTT	CASSQDFAGTLGYF
TRBD2	TRBV7-3	TRBJ2-7	16	-	TGTGCCAGCAGCTTAACCGGACTAGCGGGAGTACGAGAGCAGTACTTC	CASSLTGLAGVREQYF
TRBD2	TRBV7-9	TRBJ2-5	13	-	TGTGCCAGCAGCCAACGGACTAGCGGGAGAGAGTACTTC	CASSQRTSGREYF
TRBD1	TRBV27	TRBJ2-5	15	-	TGTGCCAGCAGTTTAGGGACAGGGTATTTCGAGACCCAGTACTTC	CASSLGTGYFETQYF